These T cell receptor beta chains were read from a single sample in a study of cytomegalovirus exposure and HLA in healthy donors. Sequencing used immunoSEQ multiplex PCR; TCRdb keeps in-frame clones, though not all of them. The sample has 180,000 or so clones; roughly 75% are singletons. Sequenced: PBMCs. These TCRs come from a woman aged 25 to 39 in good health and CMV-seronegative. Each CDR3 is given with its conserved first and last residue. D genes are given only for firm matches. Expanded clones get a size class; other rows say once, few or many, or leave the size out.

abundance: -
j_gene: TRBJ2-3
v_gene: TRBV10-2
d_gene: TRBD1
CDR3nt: TGCGCCAGCAGATTAACAGGGGCCCCAGATACGCAGTATTTT
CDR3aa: CASRLTGAPDTQYF

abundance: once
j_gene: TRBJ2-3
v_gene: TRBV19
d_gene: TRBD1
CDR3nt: TGTGCCAGTTCCCTCAAAGGACAGGGATTGACAGATACGCAGTATTTT
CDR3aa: CASSLKGQGLTDTQYF

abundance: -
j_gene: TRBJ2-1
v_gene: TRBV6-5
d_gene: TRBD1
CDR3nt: TGTGCCAGCAGTTACTCCCGGGACAGGGGGCTCTATGAGCAGTTCTTC
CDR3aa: CASSYSRDRGLYEQFF

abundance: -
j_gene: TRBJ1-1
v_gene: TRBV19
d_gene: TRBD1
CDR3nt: TGTGCCAGTACCCAGGGGGCTAGGGACACTGAAGCTTTCTTT
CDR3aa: CASTQGARDTEAFF

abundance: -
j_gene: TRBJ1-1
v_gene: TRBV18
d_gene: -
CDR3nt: TGTGCCAGCTCACCAGGCCTGAACACTGAAGCTTTCTTT
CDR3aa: CASSPGLNTEAFF

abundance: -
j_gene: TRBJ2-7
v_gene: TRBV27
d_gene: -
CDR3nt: TGTGCCAGCACTAGGCAGGGGGGCCCCAGCTCCTACGAGCAGTACTTC
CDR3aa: CASTRQGGPSSYEQYF

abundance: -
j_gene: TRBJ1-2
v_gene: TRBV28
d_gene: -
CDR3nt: TGTGCCAGCAGTTCTCCCCCGACAGCGTTCTATGGCTACACCTTC
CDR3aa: CASSSPPTAFYGYTF

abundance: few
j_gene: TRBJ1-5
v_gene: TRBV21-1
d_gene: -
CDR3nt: TGTGCCAGCAGCAAAGGGGGGGACAGGGGGAGCAATCAGCCCCAGCATTTT
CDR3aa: CASSKGGDRGSNQPQHF

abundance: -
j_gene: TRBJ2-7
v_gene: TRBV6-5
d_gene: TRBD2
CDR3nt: TGTGCCAGCAGTTACTCTGGGACTAGCGTCTCCTACGAGCAGTACTTC
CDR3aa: CASSYSGTSVSYEQYF

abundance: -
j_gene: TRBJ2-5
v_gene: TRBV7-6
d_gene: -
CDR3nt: TGTGCCAGCAGCCCACAGGGATTTCTTTCTTTGGAGACCCAGTACTTC
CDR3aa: CASSPQGFLSLETQYF

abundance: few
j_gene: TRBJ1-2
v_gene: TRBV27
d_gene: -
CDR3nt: TGTGCCAGCCACAAGACGGGGGTTTATGGCTACACCTTC
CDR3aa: CASHKTGVYGYTF

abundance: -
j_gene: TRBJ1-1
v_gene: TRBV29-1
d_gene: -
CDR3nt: TGCAGCGTTGAGCCGGGGGGAGGGACTGAAGCTTTCTTT
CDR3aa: CSVEPGGGTEAFF

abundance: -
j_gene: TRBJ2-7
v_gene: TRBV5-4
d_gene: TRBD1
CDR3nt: TGTGCCAGCAGCGGGACAGCGTACGAGCAGTACTTC
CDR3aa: CASSGTAYEQYF

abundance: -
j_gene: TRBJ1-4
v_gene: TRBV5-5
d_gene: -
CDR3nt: TGTGCCAGCAGCCCGGGACTTCCCGGGGGTGAAAAACTGTTTTTT
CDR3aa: CASSPGLPGGEKLFF

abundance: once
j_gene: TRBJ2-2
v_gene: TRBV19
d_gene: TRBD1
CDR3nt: TGTGCCAGTACTGGGGGACAGGGGGCTTTGGACACCGGGGAGCTGTTTTTT
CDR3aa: CASTGGQGALDTGELFF

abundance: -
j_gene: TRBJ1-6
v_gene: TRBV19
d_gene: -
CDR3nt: TGTGCCAGTAGTATCCAGCCGACAGCGAGCTCCTATAATTCACCCCTCCACTTT
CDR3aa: CASSIQPTASSYNSPLHF